The TCR beta chain described here comes from a study of T cell repertoires in cytomegalovirus infection. Study in general: An indication of both CMV infection and matching HLA type came from public TCR beta signatures. The study, taken as a whole, reports: HLA-C-restricted CMV clonotypes gave the most frequent clonotype in two of eight donors. Summed public TCR beta family frequency identified CMV carriers bearing the relevant HLA.

Remarks on this clonotype: The antigen remains undetermined.

The CDR3 is 15 amino acids. Trimming took off 1 base at V and 4 bases at J, with 8 bases between the two ends. Germline V gene lookup returns CDR1 SGHTA and CDR2 FQGNSA. TCRdb re-called the reads through MiXCR, storing one row per CDR3 protein. Of some 600,000 distinct CDR3 sequences in the sample, approximately 25% were seen once. This receptor was identified in a human donor in good health (CMV status not recorded). Some clones in this sample may be carry-over from other donors' samples. This chain links TRBV7-2 with TRBJ1-6; D may be TRBD1 (5 bases). Sequencing was done on a sample of CD8+ T cells from PBMCs. The CDR3 sequence is CASSLEGDYNSPLHF. The DNA for the CDR3 is TGTGCCAGCAGCTTAGAAGGGGATTATAATTCACCCCTCCACTTT.